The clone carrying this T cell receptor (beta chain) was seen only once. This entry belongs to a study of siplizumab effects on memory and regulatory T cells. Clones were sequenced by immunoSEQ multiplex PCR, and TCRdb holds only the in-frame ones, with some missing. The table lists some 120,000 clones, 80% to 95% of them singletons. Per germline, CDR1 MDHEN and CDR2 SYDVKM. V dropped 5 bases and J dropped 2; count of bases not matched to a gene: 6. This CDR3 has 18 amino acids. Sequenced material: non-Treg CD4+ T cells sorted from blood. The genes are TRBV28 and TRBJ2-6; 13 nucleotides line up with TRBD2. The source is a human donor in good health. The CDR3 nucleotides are TGTGCCAGCAGTCCCCTACTAGCGGGGGGGCCTGGGGCCAACGTCCTGACTTTC. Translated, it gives CASSPLLAGGPGANVLTF.